The 30 T cell receptor beta chains given below trace back to one sample, sequenced in a study of blood T cells in healthy people across ages. Then a second PCR, running about 7 to 11 cycles, was carried out with a sample-barcoded 5' primer and a J-beta primer mix. A single record per CDR3 protein comes from TCRdb applying MiXCR to the 5' RACE reads. The data show some 1.1 million distinct CDR3 sequences, under 40% seen once. Sequenced sample: blood. Receptors originate from a man aged 18 to 29 in good health.

The genes are TRBV10-2 and TRBJ2-7; unclear D gene. V gave up 6 bases and J gave up 5 bases, with 8 bases separating them. The V gene's germline CDR1 is WSHSY and CDR2 SAAADI. The CDR3 has 11 residues. The CDR3 spells CASRFVHEQYF. CDR3 in DNA: TGCGCCAGCAGGTTCGTCCACGAGCAGTACTTC.

The sample holds a few counts of this clonotype. This sequence joins TRBV20-1 and TRBJ2-3; no definite D call. V was clipped by 3 bases and J by 4 bases, with 11 bases between them. The CDR3 sequence is 13 residues long. Germline V gene sequence: CDR1 DFQATT, CDR2 SNEGSKA (reference sequence). CDR3 in amino acids: CSASRLGSDTQYF. CDR3 DNA: TGCAGTGCTAGCCGCTTAGGGTCAGATACGCAGTATTTT.

The gene calls are TRBV4-3 and TRBJ1-4; D is ambiguous. V lost 0 bases, J lost 4 bases, and 12 bases lay in between. Germline V gene lookup returns CDR1 LGHNA and CDR2 YSLEER. The length of the CDR3 is 16 residues. CDR3 in amino acids: CASSQDWGKLNEKLFF. In nucleotides, the CDR3 is TGCGCCAGCAGCCAAGATTGGGGAAAGCTTAATGAAAAACTGTTTTTT.

V gene TRBV7-3 combines with J gene TRBJ2-1; 9 bases map to TRBD2. Germline loops: CDR1 SGHTA, CDR2 FQGTGA. Trimming took 4 bases from V and 6 from J; bases not matched to a gene: 4. The CDR3 spans 14 residues. CDR3 DNA sequence: TGTGCCAGCAGCTCGCCGGGACTAGCCAATGAGCAGTTCTTC. Its translation: CASSSPGLANEQFF.

CDR3 amino acids: CASSLGSRDTEAFF. The CDR3 DNA sequence: TGTGCCAGCAGCTTAGGGTCTAGGGACACTGAAGCTTTCTTT. The chain links TRBV7-2 to TRBJ1-1; D remains ambiguous. Trimming stripped 1 base from V and 3 bases from J, with 9 bases between. CDR3 size: 14 residues. Germline loops: CDR1 SGHTA, CDR2 FQGNSA.

This chain links TRBV27 with TRBJ2-3; either TRBD1 or TRBD2 may fit D (5 bases each). This CDR3 spans 14 amino acids. V lost 5 bases and J 9 bases, leaving 18 bases between the germline ends. Germline V gene lookup returns CDR1 MNHEY and CDR2 SMNVEV (reference sequence). CDR3 sequence reads: CASSLPGRKRTQYF. CDR3 nucleotides: TGTGCCAGCAGTCTCCCGGGACGGAAAAGAACGCAGTATTTT.

This clonotype was seen only a few times. The chain couples TRBV5-6 to TRBJ2-5; 11 bases map to TRBD2. Germline V lookup: CDR1 SGHDT, CDR2 YYEEEE. This CDR3 is built from 16 residues. Trimming cost V 3 bases and J 4 bases; bases outside gene matches: 8. The DNA for the CDR3 is TGTGCCAGCAGCTCACTAGCGGGGGTACACCGAGAGACCCAGTACTTC. It yields the protein CASSSLAGVHRETQYF. Using reference TRBV5-6 and TRBJ2-5 for the parts outside the CDR3, the full variable domain is DAGVTQSPTHLIKTRGQQVTLRCSPKSGHDTVSWYQQALGQGPQFIFQYYEEEERQRGNFPDRFSGHQFPNYSSELNVNALLLGDSALYLCASSSLAGVHRETQYFGPGTRLLVL.

The table lists this clonotype with many counts. The J gene is TRBJ2-7, the V gene TRBV5-6; 9 bases line up with TRBD1. CDR1 SGHDT and CDR2 YYEEEE come from the germline V gene. V was pared by 2 bases and J by 5 bases, with 8 bases of the junction left unmatched. The CDR3 extends over 15 amino acids. CDR3 in amino acids: CASSFGDRAYNEQYF. In nucleotides, the CDR3 is TGTGCCAGCAGCTTCGGGGACAGGGCTTACAACGAGCAGTACTTC.

The chain combines TRBV20-1 with TRBJ2-1; TRBD1 matches 7 bases. From germline, CDR1 is DFQATT and CDR2 SNEGSKA (reference sequence). The CDR3 covers 15 residues. V lost 0 bases and J lost 2; bases outside the gene matches: 4. The CDR3 spells CSARDGDSPYNEQFF. DNA of the CDR3: TGCAGTGCTAGAGACGGGGACAGCCCCTACAATGAGCAGTTCTTC.

Comments on this clonotype: A much bigger clone sits one base away, suggesting this may be a read error. This rearrangement joins TRBV7-9 to TRBJ1-1; D unresolved. The germline V gene has CDR1 SEHNR and CDR2 FQNEAQ (reference sequence). The CDR3 covers 14 residues. The CDR3 sequence: CVSSLVPGNTEAFF. Here the CDR3 DNA reads TGTGTCAGCAGCTTAGTTCCCGGGAACACTGAAGCTTTCTTT.

The chain recombines TRBV11-2 with TRBJ1-4, with TRBD1 identical over 8 bases. Germline CDR1 is SGHAT and CDR2 is FQNNGV. Trimming cost V 5 bases and J 8 bases; bases outside gene matches: 7. This CDR3 comprises 14 residues. The CDR3 reads CASSGRGLYEKLFF. The CDR3 nucleotides are TGTGCCAGCAGCGGCAGGGGGCTATACGAAAAACTGTTTTTT.

There are a few counts of this clonotype. The rearrangement links TRBV7-9 to TRBJ1-5; tentatively, D is TRBD1 (6 bases). The germline V gene has CDR1 SEHNR and CDR2 FQNEAQ (reference sequence). The V end was cut by 4 bases, the J end by 0 bases, with 13 bases between. The CDR3 totals 16 residues. Here the CDR3 DNA reads TGTGCCAGCAGCTCCGGACAGCCCTCTAGCAATCAGCCCCAGCATTTT. Translating it yields CASSSGQPSSNQPQHF. The entire variable domain, with the rest obtained from reference TRBV7-9 and TRBJ1-5, is as follows: DTGVSQNPRHKITKRGQNVTFRCDPISEHNRLYWYRQTLGQGPEFLTYFQNEAQLEKSRLLSDRFSAERPKGSFSTLEIQRTEQGDSAMYLCASSSGQPSSNQPQHFGDGTRLSIL.

The chain carries TRBV5-1 and TRBJ2-4; 10 bases agree with TRBD1. CDR3 length: 15 amino acids. Germline lookup yields CDR1 SGHRS and CDR2 YFSETQ. V was clipped by 6 bases and J by 13 bases; unmatched bases: 16. The CDR3 loop is CASTPVGQGSREQYF. The CDR3 coding sequence is TGCGCCAGCACCCCCGTGGGACAGGGGTCTCGGGAGCAGTACTTC.

The sample holds a few counts of this clonotype. The chain combines TRBV6-2 or TRBV6-3 with TRBJ2-7; either TRBD1 or TRBD2 may fit D (5 bases each). V dropped 0 bases and J dropped 0 bases, with 12 bases sitting between them. The CDR3 length is 16 residues. From germline, CDR1 is MNHEY and CDR2 SVGEGT. The CDR3 DNA sequence: TGTGCCAGCAGTTACTCCACCGGGACGCTCTCCTACGAGCAGTACTTC. Residues: CASSYSTGTLSYEQYF.

V usage is TRBV20-1 and J usage is TRBJ1-1, with 7 bases aligning to TRBD1. The germline gives CDR1 DFQATT, CDR2 SNEGSKA (reference sequence). The V segment lost 0 bases and the J segment 6 bases; nucleotides outside the gene matches: 7. The CDR3 spans 14 residues. CDR3: CSARDTTGVAEAFF. CDR3 nucleotides: TGCAGTGCTAGAGATACAACAGGGGTCGCTGAAGCTTTCTTT.

This chain uses TRBV7-9 with TRBJ1-2; D is undetermined. The V gene lost 10 bases and the J gene lost 6 bases, with 12 bases spanning the gap. In germline, CDR1 is SEHNR, CDR2 FQNEAQ (reference sequence). This CDR3 comprises 11 residues. The CDR3 here is CATPGVDGYTF. The CDR3 nucleotides are TGTGCCACCCCGGGAGTGGATGGCTACACCTTC.

The chain carries TRBV6-2 or TRBV6-3 and TRBJ2-1, with D perhaps TRBD1 (6 bases). The germline V gene encodes CDR1 MNHEY and CDR2 SVGEGT. V lost 4 bases and J 6 bases, leaving 16 bases between the germline ends. This CDR3 region has 15 residues. In DNA form, the CDR3 reads TGTGCCAGCAGTTCCCTGGACAGAACCTTCAATGAGCAGTTCTTC. Its translation: CASSSLDRTFNEQFF.

This clonotype occurred a few times. This chain joins TRBV4-1 and TRBJ1-1, with a tentative D call TRBD1 (5 bases). V shed 4 bases and J shed 4 bases, with 13 bases lying between them. Germline values: CDR1 MGHRA, CDR2 YSYEKL. The CDR3 contains 14 residues. CDR3 DNA sequence: TGCGCCAGCAGCCCCCCAAGGGGCGGCACTGAAGCTTTCTTT. Amino acids: CASSPPRGGTEAFF.

This clonotype showed up just once. The V and J genes are TRBV29-1 and TRBJ1-1; 8 bases line up with TRBD1. The germline V gene encodes CDR1 SQVTM and CDR2 ANQGSEA. The length of the CDR3 is 15 residues. After removal of 2 bases from V and 0 bases from J, the junction contained 5 bases not matched to a gene. The CDR3 loop reads CSVETRGHMNTEAFF. The CDR3, as DNA: TGCAGCGTTGAAACCAGGGGGCATATGAACACTGAAGCTTTCTTT.

CDR3 sequence (DNA): TGTGCCAGCAGCCAGACTAGCGGGGTCTGGGATACGCAGTATTTT. Residues: CASSQTSGVWDTQYF. This chain links TRBV14 with TRBJ2-3; TRBD2 agrees at 11 bases. The germline gives CDR1 SGHDN, CDR2 FVKESK. This CDR3 comprises 15 residues. Germline trimming cut 3 bases from V and 6 bases from J; bases unmatched to any gene: 5.

The chain uses TRBV6-5 and TRBJ2-3; a weak D match, TRBD2 (7 bases). Deletions cut 0 bases from V and 1 base from J, with 11 bases between. Germline values: CDR1 MNHEY, CDR2 SVGAGI. This CDR3 has 16 amino acids. This CDR3 reads CASSYSGGAGTDTQYF. In DNA, the CDR3 is TGTGCCAGCAGTTACTCGGGGGGGGCCGGCACAGATACGCAGTATTTT.

Here the CDR3 reads CASSNQLGGLYF. The CDR3 DNA reads TGTGCCAGCAGTAACCAACTAGGGGGCCTGTACTTC. The chain couples TRBV28 to TRBJ2-5; 7 nucleotides match TRBD1. The junction had 10 bases not matched to a gene; V was cut back by 5 bases and J by 13 bases. The CDR3 runs 12 residues. CDR1 and CDR2 from the germline V gene are MDHEN and SYDVKM.

This rearrangement joins TRBV7-2 to TRBJ2-1, with D tentatively TRBD2 (5 bases). V was clipped by 5 bases and J by 9 bases, with 11 bases between them. The germline CDR1 and CDR2 sequences are SGHTA and FQGNSA. The CDR3 is 12 residues long. CDR3 sequence (DNA): TGTGCCAGCAGCATCCACGCGGGTGAGCAGTTCTTC. Its protein product is CASSIHAGEQFF.

The table lists this clonotype with many counts. The V call is TRBV27, the J call TRBJ2-3; 11 nucleotides line up with TRBD2. This CDR3 region has 19 residues. V dropped 4 bases and J dropped 2; count of bases not matched to a gene: 14. Germline V lookup: CDR1 MNHEY, CDR2 SMNVEV (reference sequence). This CDR3 is CASSWRLAGSTPDTDTQYF. Here the CDR3 DNA reads TGTGCCAGCAGTTGGCGACTAGCGGGGTCTACCCCCGACACAGATACGCAGTATTTT.

This clonotype was recorded a few times. The rearrangement uses TRBV3-1 and TRBJ2-5, with a weak D call TRBD2 (6 bases). There are 15 residues in the CDR3. The V end was cut by 1 base, the J end by 5 bases, with 14 bases between. The germline CDR1 and CDR2 sequences are LGHDT and YNNKEL (reference sequence). In nucleotides, the CDR3 is TGTGCCAGCAGCCAAGGGTCGGGGGACGTCGAGACCCAGTACTTC. Its translation is CASSQGSGDVETQYF.

V usage is TRBV7-2 and J usage is TRBJ2-3, with D possibly TRBD1 on 7 matching bases. V lost 0 bases and J 5 bases, leaving 15 bases between the germline ends. Germline V gene lookup returns CDR1 SGHTA and CDR2 FQGNSA. There are 16 residues in the CDR3. The CDR3 nucleotides are TGTGCCAGCAGCTTAGCTATGACAGGGAGGAGAGATACGCAGTATTTT. It yields the protein CASSLAMTGRRDTQYF.

The chain couples TRBV7-2 to TRBJ2-3, with a possible D match to TRBD1 (5 bases). With 2 bases removed from V and 10 bases from J, the gap between germline ends came to 10 bases. The CDR3 is 12 amino acids. CDR1 and CDR2 (germline): SGHTA, FQGNSA. CDR3 residues: CASSLTGQAQYF. CDR3 coding DNA: TGTGCCAGCAGCTTAACTGGACAAGCGCAGTATTTT.

CDR3 DNA sequence: TGTGCCAGCCACGGGGGAAGGAACACCGGGGAGCTGTTTTTT. Protein: CASHGGRNTGELFF. The rearrangement uses TRBV2 and TRBJ2-2; tentatively, D is TRBD2 (6 bases). Germline CDR1 is SNHLY and CDR2 is FYNNEI. The CDR3 runs to 14 residues. The V end lost 8 bases, the J end lost 1 base, and 11 bases lay between the germline ends.

The V gene is TRBV11-2, the J gene TRBJ2-7; TRBD1 or TRBD2 may be the D gene (5 bases each). The CDR3 runs to 13 residues. With 0 bases removed from V and 7 bases from J, the gap between germline ends came to 10 bases. Germline loops: CDR1 SGHAT, CDR2 FQNNGV. The CDR3 reads CASSLDRGREQYF. The CDR3 bases are TGTGCCAGCAGCTTAGATCGGGGCCGGGAGCAGTACTTC.

This chain uses TRBV14 with TRBJ1-2; 7 nucleotides align to TRBD1. V lost 2 bases and J lost 5; bases outside the gene matches: 11. The CDR3 is made up of 16 amino acids. Germline V gene sequence: CDR1 SGHDN, CDR2 FVKESK. CDR3 sequence: CASSQTGTEFLYGYTF. The CDR3 DNA sequence: TGTGCCAGCAGCCAAACCGGGACAGAATTTCTTTATGGCTACACCTTC.